The sequence of this TCR beta chain was determined in a study of blood T cell repertoires in COVID-19. Study-wide background: COVID-19 samples, acute and convalescent, were from the United States, Italy and Spain. Sources were T cells, B-cell-depleted T cells, or PBMCs; the material itself was cDNA or gDNA.

The CDR3 is 17 amino acids. The germline gives CDR1 SGHRS, CDR2 YFSETQ. The J segment lost 9 bases and the V segment lost 4 bases, leaving 20 bases of the junction unmatched. Original processing notes: Estimated nucleated cell counts came from reference gene primer amplification. Sequenced by immunoSEQ multiplex PCR; TCRdb stores in-frame clones only, minus some. The V and J calls and the clone size are those of that table, but D and trimming were determined from the DNA. The sample has over 130,000 clones, approximately 88% seen once; the top ten hold roughly 28%. The chain uses TRBV5-1 and TRBJ2-3, with TRBD2 matching over 7 bases. This TCR came from a human donor in a cohort sampled during active COVID-19. The sample comprised peripheral blood. CDR3 nucleotide sequence: TGCGCCAGCAGCACACTGATGACGGGGGGTAAGGGTGGCACGCAGTATTTT. This translates into CASSTLMTGGKGGTQYF.